The clone carrying this TCR beta chain has only one observation. What it recognizes is unknown. In the PCR, 60 Vbeta and 13 Jbeta primers were used. Libraries were prepared by immunoSEQ multiplex PCR; TCRdb keeps only in-frame clonotypes and omits some of them. The sample lists about 95,000 clones; 70% to 80% were seen once. The V gene's germline CDR1 is MNHNY and CDR2 SVGAGI (reference sequence). The CDR3 runs to 14 residues. The V segment lost 2 bases and the J segment 6 bases; nucleotides outside the gene matches: 6. The sample belongs to a study of cytomegalovirus exposure and HLA in healthy donors. Study-level results: According to an earlier analysis, most TCR beta V segments yielded productive rearrangements about 87% or about 30% of the time. Links to common viral pathogens appeared, in a later analysis, for several of the most significant clusters. Roughly uniform sequencing depth across donors was assumed, possibly incorrectly. Follow-up analysis later connected one missense variant in DCLRE1C with trimming of TCR beta V- and J-genes.

The clonotype originates from a man between 60 and 75 years old in good health and CMV-seronegative. Source material: PBMCs. The genes are TRBV6-6 and TRBJ1-2; 7 bases match TRBD1. CDR3 residues: CASSYHLGQHGYTF. In nucleotides, the CDR3 is TGTGCCAGCAGTTACCACCTGGGACAGCATGGCTACACCTTC.